This T cell receptor (beta chain) was obtained from a study of CD8 T cells in ankylosing spondylitis. Broader study findings: Disease-associated clones were reportedly significantly overrepresented in matched ankylosing spondylitis synovial fluid.

TCRdb re-analysed the 5' RACE reads in MiXCR, keeping a single row per CDR3 protein. The data contain roughly 26,000 distinct CDR3 sequences, roughly 13% of them singletons. Germline V gene lookup returns CDR1 SGHRS and CDR2 YFSETQ. Trimming stripped 3 bases from V and 0 bases from J, with 13 bases between. There are 16 residues in the CDR3. This clonotype was seen a few times. The target antigen is unknown. V and J are TRBV5-1 and TRBJ1-5; D uncertain. This TCR was recovered from a male donor with ankylosing spondylitis or in good health (not recorded which). The sample was blood. The CDR3 DNA sequence: TGCGCCAGCAGCTCCCCCCGAGGGTATAGCAATCAGCCCCAGCATTTT. It translates to CASSSPRGYSNQPQHF.